A selection of T cell receptor beta chains follows, all from one sample in a study of blood T cells in healthy people across ages. TCRdb fed the 5' RACE reads into MiXCR, producing one record per CDR3 protein. Of approximately 600,000 distinct CDR3 sequences listed, approximately 59% are singletons. The specimen sequenced was blood. The source of these receptors is a man aged 60 to 75 in good health. CDR3s include the opening cysteine and the closing phenylalanine or tryptophan. The order of the fields is J gene, clone size, D gene, V gene, CDR3 protein, CDR3 DNA. D genes are given only for firm matches. Rows give clone size only sometimes, using once, few, many, or a class for an expanded clone.

J gene: TRBJ1-6; clone size: NA; D gene: NA; V gene: TRBV4-1; CDR3 protein: CASSQDSALNNSPLHF; CDR3 DNA: TGCGCCAGCAGCCAAGATTCGGCACTGAATAATTCACCCCTCCACTTT
J gene: TRBJ2-5; clone size: NA; D gene: TRBD2; V gene: TRBV6-1; CDR3 protein: CASSETSGGAETQYF; CDR3 DNA: TGTGCCAGCAGTGAGACTAGCGGGGGGGCAGAGACCCAGTACTTC
J gene: TRBJ2-7; clone size: NA; D gene: NA; V gene: TRBV4-1; CDR3 protein: CASSQEVSRGPYEQYF; CDR3 DNA: TGCGCCAGCAGCCAAGAAGTCTCGCGGGGACCCTACGAGCAGTACTTC
J gene: TRBJ2-5; clone size: many; D gene: NA; V gene: TRBV5-6; CDR3 protein: CASSFGTPEETQYF; CDR3 DNA: TGTGCCAGCAGCTTCGGGACTCCCGAAGAGACCCAGTACTTC
J gene: TRBJ2-7; clone size: NA; D gene: NA; V gene: TRBV2; CDR3 protein: CASTGLTYEQYF; CDR3 DNA: TGTGCCAGCACCGGTCTAACCTACGAGCAGTACTTC
J gene: TRBJ2-1; clone size: NA; D gene: TRBD2; V gene: TRBV5-1; CDR3 protein: CASSESSGGAYNEQFF; CDR3 DNA: TGCGCCAGCAGCGAGAGTAGCGGGGGCGCCTACAATGAGCAGTTCTTC
J gene: TRBJ2-7; clone size: NA; D gene: TRBD1; V gene: TRBV5-1; CDR3 protein: CASSPGTGVCEQYF; CDR3 DNA: TGCGCCAGCAGCCCAGGGACAGGAGTTTGCGAGCAGTACTTC
J gene: TRBJ2-5; clone size: few; D gene: NA; V gene: TRBV4-1; CDR3 protein: CASSHGPLRGETQYF; CDR3 DNA: TGCGCCAGCAGCCATGGGCCCCTAAGGGGGGAGACCCAGTACTTC
J gene: TRBJ1-4; clone size: few; D gene: NA; V gene: TRBV7-9; CDR3 protein: CASTLGGPTNEKLFF; CDR3 DNA: TGTGCCAGCACCTTGGGGGGCCCAACTAATGAAAAACTGTTTTTT
J gene: TRBJ1-4; clone size: few; D gene: NA; V gene: TRBV4-1; CDR3 protein: CASSIFQDGEKLFF; CDR3 DNA: TGCGCCAGCAGTATATTCCAGGACGGAGAAAAACTGTTTTTT
J gene: TRBJ2-1; clone size: NA; D gene: NA; V gene: TRBV7-8; CDR3 protein: CASSPAEDNEQFF; CDR3 DNA: TGTGCCAGCAGCCCAGCGGAGGACAATGAGCAGTTCTTC
J gene: TRBJ2-5; clone size: NA; D gene: TRBD1; V gene: TRBV6-6; CDR3 protein: CASSYGFDGAQGETQYF; CDR3 DNA: TGTGCCAGCAGTTACGGTTTTGACGGAGCACAGGGGGAGACCCAGTACTTC
J gene: TRBJ2-2; clone size: NA; D gene: TRBD2; V gene: TRBV10-3; CDR3 protein: CAISESSGDTGELFF; CDR3 DNA: TGTGCCATCAGTGAGTCTAGCGGGGACACCGGGGAGCTGTTTTTT
J gene: TRBJ2-1; clone size: once; D gene: TRBD2; V gene: TRBV15; CDR3 protein: CATSLPLAGGSSYNEQFF; CDR3 DNA: TGTGCCACCAGCTTACCCCTAGCGGGGGGGAGCTCCTACAATGAGCAGTTCTTC
J gene: TRBJ2-5; clone size: NA; D gene: TRBD1; V gene: TRBV7-2; CDR3 protein: CASRDRQGRYNEQYF; CDR3 DNA: TGTGCCAGCAGGGATCGACAGGGAAGATACAATGAGCAGTACTTC
J gene: TRBJ2-3; clone size: NA; D gene: TRBD2; V gene: TRBV29-1; CDR3 protein: CSVDSGWANTQYF; CDR3 DNA: TGCAGCGTTGATAGCGGGTGGGCAAATACGCAGTATTTT
J gene: TRBJ2-1; clone size: NA; D gene: NA; V gene: TRBV20-1; CDR3 protein: CSASQRENEQFF; CDR3 DNA: TGCAGTGCTAGCCAGAGGGAGAATGAGCAGTTCTTC
J gene: TRBJ2-1; clone size: few; D gene: NA; V gene: TRBV6-5; CDR3 protein: CASRQGPSAYNEQFF; CDR3 DNA: TGTGCCAGCAGACAAGGGCCGTCCGCCTACAATGAGCAGTTCTTC
J gene: TRBJ2-1; clone size: NA; D gene: NA; V gene: TRBV7-9; CDR3 protein: CASSLAPVPGETQFF; CDR3 DNA: TGTGCCAGCAGCTTAGCTCCGGTCCCCGGGGAGACCCAGTTCTTC
J gene: TRBJ1-1; clone size: once; D gene: TRBD1; V gene: TRBV29-1; CDR3 protein: CSVPWRYRGRTEAFF; CDR3 DNA: TGCAGCGTCCCTTGGCGTTACAGGGGGCGGACTGAAGCTTTCTTT
J gene: TRBJ2-5; clone size: NA; D gene: NA; V gene: TRBV6-6; CDR3 protein: CASSRRGRYETQYF; CDR3 DNA: TGTGCCAGCAGCCGTCGGGGGCGGTATGAGACCCAGTACTTC
J gene: TRBJ2-7; clone size: NA; D gene: NA; V gene: TRBV28; CDR3 protein: CASSMDWYEQYF; CDR3 DNA: TGTGCCAGCAGTATGGACTGGTACGAGCAGTACTTC
J gene: TRBJ2-5; clone size: few; D gene: TRBD2; V gene: TRBV11-2; CDR3 protein: CASSFGGGVETQYF; CDR3 DNA: TGTGCCAGCAGCTTTGGCGGGGGGGTAGAGACCCAGTACTTC
J gene: TRBJ2-5; clone size: many; D gene: NA; V gene: TRBV11-2; CDR3 protein: CASSLGAQAEQETQYF; CDR3 DNA: TGTGCCAGCAGCTTAGGGGCACAGGCAGAACAAGAGACCCAGTACTTC
J gene: TRBJ1-6; clone size: NA; D gene: NA; V gene: TRBV12-3/TRBV12-4; CDR3 protein: CASSLNSYNSPLHF; CDR3 DNA: TGCGCCAGCAGCTTGAACAGCTATAATTCACCCCTCCACTTT
J gene: TRBJ1-6; clone size: NA; D gene: NA; V gene: TRBV7-9; CDR3 protein: CASSPLAGSPLHF; CDR3 DNA: TGTGCCAGCAGCCCTCTGGCGGGGTCACCCCTCCACTTT